The next 28 T cell receptor beta chains were all read from a single sample in a study of T cell repertoires in ileal Crohn's disease. The time point is: neoterminal ileum biopsy at postoperative endoscopy, about 6 months after surgery. Libraries were prepared by immunoSEQ multiplex PCR; TCRdb keeps only in-frame clonotypes and omits some of them. The repertoire holds around 4,500 clones, with about 82% as singletons. Sequenced sample: ileal tissue. These receptors originate from an adult with Crohn's disease.

The rearrangement uses TRBV29-1 and TRBJ2-7; 8 nucleotides line up with TRBD1. The trim removed 7 bases at V and 6 bases at J, leaving 5 bases unmatched. The CDR3 has 11 amino acids. The V gene's germline CDR1 is SQVTM and CDR2 ANQGSEA. CDR3 in DNA: TGCAGCGGTAGACAGGGGTTCGAGCAGTACTTC. This encodes CSGRQGFEQYF.

The chain recombines TRBV9 with TRBJ1-1, with D perhaps TRBD1 (6 bases). Germline CDR1 reads SGDLS; CDR2 reads YYNGEE. CDR3 length: 15 amino acids. Trimming cost V 1 base and J 0 bases, with 10 bases left between them. The CDR3 loop reads CASSVLGGMNTEAFF. The CDR3 DNA is TGTGCCAGCAGCGTACTCGGGGGCATGAACACTGAAGCTTTCTTT.

J is TRBJ2-6 and V is TRBV4-3, with D tentatively TRBD1 or TRBD2 (5 bases each). CDR3 length: 18 residues. Germline assignment: CDR1 LGHNA and CDR2 YSLEER. Trimming left V 1 base short and J 0 bases short, with 13 bases between. The CDR3 DNA reads as TGCGCCAGCAGCCAAGGGGGGTTCTTTAGCTCTGGGGCCAACGTCCTGACTTTC. Amino acid sequence: CASSQGGFFSSGANVLTF.

This chain links TRBV6-5 with TRBJ2-7; weak D call: TRBD1 (5 bases). Trimming left V 0 bases short and J 3 bases short, with 6 bases between. CDR1 is MNHEY and CDR2 is SVGAGI in the germline V gene. This CDR3 is 13 amino acids long. In DNA form, the CDR3 reads TGTGCCAGCAGTTACTCGGACAACTACGAGCAGTACTTC. Residues: CASSYSDNYEQYF.

This chain uses TRBV6-5 with TRBJ1-3; the D is unclear. Germline V gene data show CDR1 as MNHEY and CDR2 as SVGAGI. The CDR3 length is 15 residues. Trimming cost V 2 bases and J 0 bases, with 8 bases left between them. CDR3 loop: CASSYDTHSGNTIYF. CDR3 bases: TGTGCCAGCAGTTACGACACACACTCTGGAAACACCATATATTTT.

This clone occurred once. The gene calls are TRBV7-3 and TRBJ2-7, with 11 bases matching TRBD2. This CDR3 comprises 20 residues. Trimming removed 1 base from V and 0 bases from J; junction bases left unmatched: 14. The germline V gene has CDR1 SGHTA and CDR2 FQGTGA. CDR3: CASSLSFSRLAGSGSYEQYF. The CDR3 nucleotides read TGTGCCAGCAGCTTAAGTTTTTCAAGACTAGCGGGATCAGGCTCCTACGAGCAGTACTTC.

This clone was seen only a few times. V gene TRBV4-1 combines with J gene TRBJ2-3; tentative D call: TRBD1 (6 bases). V gave up 4 bases and J gave up 3 bases, with 8 bases separating them. CDR3 length: 13 amino acids. CDR1 and CDR2 from the germline V gene are MGHRA and YSYEKL. In DNA, the CDR3 is TGCGCCAGCAGCCTAGGGACAACAGATACGCAGTATTTT. This gives the protein CASSLGTTDTQYF.

This chain connects TRBV7-2 to TRBJ1-1; D is unclear. The CDR3 sequence is 14 residues long. V was trimmed by 1 base and J by 7 bases, leaving 13 bases between them. Germline CDR1 SGHTA, CDR2 FQGNSA. This CDR3 is CASSLVSRLGEAFF. As DNA, the CDR3 is TGTGCCAGCAGCTTAGTTAGCAGGCTGGGTGAAGCTTTCTTT.

The chain couples TRBV19 to TRBJ2-7; 7 nucleotides align to TRBD1. CDR3 size: 14 residues. Germline CDR1 and CDR2: LNHDA and SQIVND (reference sequence). The junction had 7 bases not matched to a gene; V was cut back by 1 base and J by 7 bases. The CDR3 loop is CASSIGVTGEEQYF. The CDR3 coding sequence is TGTGCCAGTAGTATAGGAGTCACAGGGGAAGAGCAGTACTTC. Looking up the rest from reference TRBV19 and TRBJ2-7 gives the full variable domain: DGGITQSPKYLFRKEGQNVTLSCEQNLNHDAMYWYRQDPGQGLRLIYYSQIVNDFQKGDIAEGYSVSREKKESFPLTVTSAQKNPTAFYLCASSIGVTGEEQYFGPGTRLTVT.

The chain uses TRBV7-9 and TRBJ1-2; D is perhaps TRBD1 (5 bases). Germline CDR1 is SEHNR and CDR2 is FQNEAQ (reference sequence). CDR3 size: 14 residues. Trimming shortened V by 3 bases and J by 4 bases, and 12 bases separated the two germline ends. The CDR3 protein is CASSFGRESYGYTF. The CDR3 nucleotides read TGTGCCAGCAGCTTCGGCAGGGAAAGCTATGGCTACACCTTC.

This chain uses TRBV10-3 with TRBJ1-5; D gene ambiguous. In germline, CDR1 is ENHRY, CDR2 SYGVKD. Trimming removed 3 bases from V and 4 bases from J, with 13 bases in between. This CDR3 spans 15 amino acids. CDR3 loop: CAISDGVTDNQPQHF. The DNA of the CDR3 is TGTGCCATCAGTGACGGGGTGACGGATAATCAGCCCCAGCATTTT.

The chain couples TRBV27 to TRBJ2-7, with 9 bases lining up with TRBD2. V was clipped by 5 bases and J by 4 bases; unmatched bases: 12. The V gene's germline CDR1 is MNHEY and CDR2 SMNVEV (reference sequence). The CDR3 has 16 amino acids. CDR3 nucleotide sequence: TGTGCCAGCAGTCCCCCCTCTAGCGGGGTAGGGTACGAGCAGTACTTC. Protein sequence: CASSPPSSGVGYEQYF.

The chain is built from TRBV30 and TRBJ1-2; no firm D call. CDR3 size: 12 residues. Looked up from germline, CDR1 is GTSNPN and CDR2 is SVGIG (reference sequence). The germline V and J ends were trimmed by 2 bases and 8 bases, with 12 bases remaining between them. CDR3 bases: TGTGCCTGGAGTAACTCCGGAAGAGGCTACACCTTC. Translated, it gives CAWSNSGRGYTF.

This chain connects TRBV7-2 to TRBJ2-6; D not certain. Trimming shortened V by 5 bases and J by 5 bases, and 22 bases separated the two germline ends. Per the germline V gene, CDR1 is SGHTA and CDR2 is FQGNSA. This CDR3 comprises 18 residues. The CDR3 nucleotides are TGTGCCAGCAGCAGGGAAAGGAGACGACAAAGTCGGGCCAACGTCCTGACTTTC. Residues: CASSRERRRQSRANVLTF.

V gene TRBV14 combines with J gene TRBJ2-3; D gene unclear. This CDR3 is built from 13 residues. Trimming pared 1 base from V and 1 base from J, leaving 3 bases between. Germline V gives CDR1 SGHDN, CDR2 FVKESK. The CDR3 sequence: CASSQAGTDTQYF. The CDR3 nucleotides read TGTGCCAGCAGCCAAGCCGGCACAGATACGCAGTATTTT.

V is TRBV20-1 and J is TRBJ2-7; D is unresolved. Trimming removed 5 bases at V and 5 bases at J, with 10 bases between. This CDR3 is built from 11 residues. CDR1 and CDR2 from the germline V gene are DFQATT and SNEGSKA (reference sequence). The CDR3 region is CSAHGRDEQYF. DNA of the CDR3: TGCAGTGCTCATGGTAGGGACGAGCAGTACTTC.

The rearrangement joins TRBV6-4 to TRBJ1-4, with 7 bases that match TRBD1. Germline V gives CDR1 MRHNA, CDR2 SNTAGT. The CDR3 is 14 amino acids. V was pared by 4 bases and J by 8 bases, with 7 bases of the junction left unmatched. The CDR3 sequence is CASSVEDREEKLFF. CDR3 nucleotides: TGTGCCAGCAGTGTCGAAGACAGGGAAGAAAAACTGTTTTTT.

This rearrangement joins TRBV28 to TRBJ2-1; D not certain. The CDR3 runs 17 residues. Trimming shortened V by 2 bases and J by 0 bases, and 14 bases separated the two germline ends. Germline V gives CDR1 MDHEN, CDR2 SYDVKM. CDR3 coding DNA: TGTGCCAGCAGTTTACACCCCGACCCAAGCTCCTACAATGAGCAGTTCTTC. It codes for CASSLHPDPSSYNEQFF.

The V call is TRBV27, the J call TRBJ2-3; no clear D gene. V dropped 5 bases and J dropped 7 bases, with 19 bases sitting between them. Germline V gene sequence: CDR1 MNHEY, CDR2 SMNVEV (reference sequence). The CDR3 contains 15 residues. The CDR3 sequence is CASSLSPQTRYTQYF. The CDR3 bases are TGTGCCAGCAGTCTCTCACCCCAGACCCGGTATACGCAGTATTTT.

This chain uses TRBV19 with TRBJ1-2; 10 bases line up with TRBD1. This CDR3 has 13 residues. Trimming cost V 5 bases and J 8 bases; bases outside gene matches: 5. CDR1 and CDR2 (germline): LNHDA, SQIVND (reference sequence). The chain's CDR3 is CASSPRDRGGYTF. In nucleotides, the CDR3 is TGTGCCAGTAGTCCCAGGGACAGGGGAGGCTACACCTTC.

This chain links TRBV19 with TRBJ2-1, with 8 bases matching TRBD1. There are 16 residues in the CDR3. The J segment lost 6 bases and the V segment lost 1 base, leaving 8 bases of the junction unmatched. Germline CDR1 reads LNHDA; CDR2 reads SQIVND (reference sequence). The chain's CDR3 is CASSIGGTGQVNEQFF. CDR3 coding DNA: TGTGCCAGTAGTATAGGGGGGACGGGACAGGTCAATGAGCAGTTCTTC.

The V call is TRBV27, the J call TRBJ2-7; D is perhaps TRBD2 (5 bases). The CDR3 has 14 residues. Germline V gene sequence: CDR1 MNHEY, CDR2 SMNVEV (reference sequence). V lost 2 bases and J 4 bases, leaving 12 bases between the germline ends. The CDR3 spells CASSLASGLYEQYF. The DNA of the CDR3 is TGTGCCAGCAGTTTAGCCAGCGGACTTTACGAGCAGTACTTC.

The chain employs TRBV6-1 and TRBJ2-7; 7 bases are shared with TRBD2. The ends lost 2 bases at V and 4 bases at J; junction bases unmatched: 2. This CDR3 has 13 residues. The germline gives CDR1 MNHNS, CDR2 SASEGT. CDR3 residues: CASSELAEYEQYF. Written as DNA, the CDR3 is TGTGCCAGCAGTGAACTAGCGGAGTACGAGCAGTACTTC.

The V call is TRBV2, the J call TRBJ2-2; 7 bases match TRBD1. Germline lookup yields CDR1 SNHLY and CDR2 FYNNEI. The J segment lost 0 bases and the V segment lost 7 bases, leaving 8 bases of the junction unmatched. The CDR3 has 16 amino acids. The DNA for the CDR3 is TGTGCCAGCAAGTCTGCAGGGGGTACGAACACCGGGGAGCTGTTTTTT. It specifies CASKSAGGTNTGELFF.

Here the CDR3 DNA reads TGCAGTGCTAGGTGGGGGGGCGAGCAGTACTTC. Its translation is CSARWGGEQYF. The rearrangement uses TRBV20-1 and TRBJ2-7; 7 positions match TRBD2. CDR1 is DFQATT, CDR2 SNEGSKA, per germline (reference sequence). J lost 6 bases, V lost 3 bases, and 2 bases had no gene match. This CDR3 has 11 amino acids.

The V gene is TRBV29-1, the J gene TRBJ1-1; maybe TRBD1 (5 bases). V lost 7 bases, J lost 6 bases, and 6 bases lay in between. This CDR3 region has 9 residues. Germline CDR1 SQVTM, CDR2 ANQGSEA. CDR3 sequence reads: CSGGSEAFF. Here the CDR3 DNA reads TGCAGCGGGGGCTCTGAAGCTTTCTTT. The whole variable domain, remainder taken from reference TRBV29-1 and TRBJ1-1, is SAVISQKPSRDICQRGTSLTIQCQVDSQVTMMFWYRQQPGQSLTLIATANQGSEATYESGFVIDKFPISRPNLTFSTLTVSNMSPEDSSIYLCSGGSEAFFGQGTRLTVV.

This rearrangement joins TRBV10-3 to TRBJ1-1; D is ambiguous. The ends were cut back, 2 bases at V and 5 bases at J, with 6 bases in the middle. This CDR3 has 12 amino acids. Germline V gene data show CDR1 as ENHRY and CDR2 as SYGVKD. CDR3 coding DNA: TGTGCCATCAGTGAGGCGGTGACTGAAGCTTTCTTT. Translation: CAISEAVTEAFF.

The rearrangement links TRBV10-3 to TRBJ1-1; no clear D gene. This CDR3 comprises 13 residues. V lost 3 bases and J 1 base, leaving 6 bases between the germline ends. CDR1 is ENHRY, CDR2 SYGVKD, per germline. In DNA form, the CDR3 reads TGTGCCATCAGTGATGCAGGGAACACTGAAGCTTTCTTT. It is translated as CAISDAGNTEAFF.